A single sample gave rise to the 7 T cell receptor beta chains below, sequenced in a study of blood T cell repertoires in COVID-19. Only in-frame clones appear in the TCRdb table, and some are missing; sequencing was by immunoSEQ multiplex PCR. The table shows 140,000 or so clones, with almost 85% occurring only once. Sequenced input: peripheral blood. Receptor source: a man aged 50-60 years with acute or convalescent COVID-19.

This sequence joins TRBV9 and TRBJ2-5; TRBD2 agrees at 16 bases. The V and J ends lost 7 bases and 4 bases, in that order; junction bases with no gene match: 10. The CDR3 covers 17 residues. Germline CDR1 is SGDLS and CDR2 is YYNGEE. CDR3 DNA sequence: TGTGCCAGCTCGCCGGGACTAGCGGGAGGGCCCCCAGAGACCCAGTACTTC. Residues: CASSPGLAGGPPETQYF.

The DNA of the CDR3 is TGTGCCAGCAGTTACCAGGGGGCCGAAACTGAAGCTTTCTTT. It encodes CASSYQGAETEAFF. This rearrangement joins TRBV6-5 to TRBJ1-1; TRBD1 aligns across 8 bases. CDR3 length equals 14 residues. V was clipped by 2 bases and J by 5 bases; unmatched bases: 4. CDR1 is MNHEY and CDR2 is SVGAGI in the germline V gene.

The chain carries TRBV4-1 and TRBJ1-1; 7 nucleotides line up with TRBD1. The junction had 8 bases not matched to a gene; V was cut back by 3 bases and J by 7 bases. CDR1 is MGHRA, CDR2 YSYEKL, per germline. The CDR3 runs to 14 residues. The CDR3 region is CASSQDRTESEAFF. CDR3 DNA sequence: TGCGCCAGCAGCCAGGACAGGACCGAGAGTGAAGCTTTCTTT.

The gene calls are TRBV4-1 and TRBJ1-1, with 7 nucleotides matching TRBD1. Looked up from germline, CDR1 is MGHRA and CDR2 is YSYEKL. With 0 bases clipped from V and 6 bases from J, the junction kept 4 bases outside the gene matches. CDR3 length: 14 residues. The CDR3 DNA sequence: TGCGCCAGCAGCCAAGATAACAGGGGCTCTGAAGCTTTCTTT. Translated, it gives CASSQDNRGSEAFF.

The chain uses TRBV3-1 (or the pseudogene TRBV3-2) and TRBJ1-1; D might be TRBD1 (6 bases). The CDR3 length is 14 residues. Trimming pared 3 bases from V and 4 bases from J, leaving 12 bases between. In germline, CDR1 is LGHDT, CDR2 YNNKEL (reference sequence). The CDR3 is CASSHTQGLTEAFF. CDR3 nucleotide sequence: TGTGCCAGCAGCCATACACAGGGTCTCACTGAAGCTTTCTTT.

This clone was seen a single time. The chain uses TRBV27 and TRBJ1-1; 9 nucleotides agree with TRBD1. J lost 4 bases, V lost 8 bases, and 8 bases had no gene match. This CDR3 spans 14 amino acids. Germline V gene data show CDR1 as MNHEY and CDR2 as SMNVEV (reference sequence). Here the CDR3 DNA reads TGTGCCAGCCGTAAAGGGGACAGGGCCACTGAAGCTTTCTTT. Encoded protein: CASRKGDRATEAFF.

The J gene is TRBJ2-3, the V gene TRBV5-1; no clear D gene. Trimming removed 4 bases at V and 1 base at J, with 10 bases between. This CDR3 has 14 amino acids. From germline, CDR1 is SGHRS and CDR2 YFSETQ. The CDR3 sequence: CASSPGVGTDTQYF. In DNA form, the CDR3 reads TGCGCCAGCAGCCCAGGTGTAGGCACAGATACGCAGTATTTT.